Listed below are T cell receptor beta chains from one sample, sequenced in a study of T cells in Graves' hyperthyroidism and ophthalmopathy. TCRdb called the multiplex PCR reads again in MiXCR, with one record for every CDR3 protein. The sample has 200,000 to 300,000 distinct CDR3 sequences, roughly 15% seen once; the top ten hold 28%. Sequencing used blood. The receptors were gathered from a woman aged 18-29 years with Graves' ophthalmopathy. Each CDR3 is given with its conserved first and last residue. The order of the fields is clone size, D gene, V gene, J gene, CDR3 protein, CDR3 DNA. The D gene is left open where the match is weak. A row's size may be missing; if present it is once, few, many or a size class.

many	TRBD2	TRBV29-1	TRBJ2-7	CSVLARGTYEQYF	TGCAGCGTCCTTGCGCGGGGGACCTACGAGCAGTACTTC
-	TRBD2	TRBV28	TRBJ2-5	CASRLAGMPPETQYF	TGTGCCAGCAGACTAGCGGGAATGCCCCCGGAGACCCAGTACTTC
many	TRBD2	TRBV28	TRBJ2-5	CASSSGGGFETQYF	TGTGCCAGCAGTTCGGGGGGGGGTTTCGAGACCCAGTACTTC
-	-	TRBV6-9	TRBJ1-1	CASSYYNGLREAFF	TGTGCCAGCAGTTACTATAACGGGTTGCGTGAAGCTTTCTTT
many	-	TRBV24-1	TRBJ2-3	CATSDPELHTQYF	TGTGCCACCAGTGATCCCGAACTCCATACGCAGTATTTT
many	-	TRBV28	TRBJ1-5	CASSLSGAGNQPQHF	TGTGCCAGCAGTTTATCAGGGGCAGGCAATCAGCCCCAGCATTTT
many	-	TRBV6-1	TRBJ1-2	CASSRDRTNYGYTF	TGTGCCAGCAGCCGCGACAGAACTAACTATGGCTACACCTTC
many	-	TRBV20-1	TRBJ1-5	CSALPGLQGQPQHF	TGCAGCGCCCTCCCGGGCCTCCAGGGGCAGCCCCAGCATTTT
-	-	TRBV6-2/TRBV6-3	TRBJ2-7	CASSRGPVLGEQYF	TGTGCCAGCAGTCGGGGGCCTGTGTTAGGAGAGCAGTACTTC
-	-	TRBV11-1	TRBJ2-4	CASGAKNIQYF	TGTGCCAGCGGGGCTAAAAACATTCAGTACTTC
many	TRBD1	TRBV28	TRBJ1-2	CASAGQGPNYGYTF	TGTGCCAGCGCCGGACAGGGCCCTAACTATGGCTACACCTTC
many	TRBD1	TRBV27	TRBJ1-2	CASSPHSPTGDGYTF	TGTGCCAGCAGTCCGCACTCCCCAACAGGGGATGGCTACACCTTC
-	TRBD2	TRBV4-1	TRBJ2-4	CASSQGLAGGQGKNIQYF	TGCGCCAGCAGCCAAGGATTAGCGGGGGGGCAGGGCAAAAACATTCAGTACTTC
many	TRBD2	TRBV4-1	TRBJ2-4	CASSQDRASGNIQYF	TGCGCCAGCAGCCAAGATAGGGCTAGCGGAAACATTCAGTACTTC
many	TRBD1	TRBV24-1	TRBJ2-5	CATRDPGQGDGTQYF	TGTGCCACCAGGGATCCGGGACAGGGAGATGGGACCCAGTACTTC
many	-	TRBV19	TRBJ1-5	CASRGQGTNQPQHF	TGTGCCAGTAGAGGGCAGGGAACGAATCAGCCCCAGCATTTT
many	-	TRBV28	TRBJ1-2	CASSLVGLNYGYTF	TGTGCCAGCAGTTTAGTAGGGCTCAACTATGGCTACACCTTC
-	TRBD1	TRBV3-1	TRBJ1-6	CASSQGTGRLNSPLHF	TGTGCCAGCAGCCAAGGGACAGGGAGACTGAATTCACCCCTCCACTTT
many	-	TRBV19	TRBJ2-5	CASSMARETQYF	TGTGCCAGTAGTATGGCCCGGGAGACCCAGTACTTC
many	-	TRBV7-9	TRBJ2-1	CASSHQGFEQFF	TGTGCCAGCAGCCACCAGGGGTTTGAGCAGTTCTTC
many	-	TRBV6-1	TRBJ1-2	CASSAGAVSYTF	TGTGCCAGCAGTGCGGGGGCGGTTAGCTACACCTTC
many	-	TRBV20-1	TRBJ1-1	CSARDLAGRTEAFF	TGCAGTGCTAGAGATCTCGCAGGGAGGACTGAAGCTTTCTTT
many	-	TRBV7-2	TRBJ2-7	CASSLARQVLLEQYF	TGTGCCAGCAGCTTAGCGAGACAGGTTCTGCTCGAGCAGTACTTC
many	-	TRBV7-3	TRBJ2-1	CASSTTSGEQFF	TGTGCCAGCAGCACGACTAGTGGTGAGCAGTTCTTC
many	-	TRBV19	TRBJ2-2	CASMIRGGTGELFF	TGTGCCAGTATGATAAGGGGTGGCACCGGGGAGCTGTTTTTT
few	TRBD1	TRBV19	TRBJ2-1	CASSIRRTGGANPQYNEQFF	TGTGCCAGTAGTATACGCAGGACAGGGGGCGCGAACCCCCAATACAATGAGCAGTTCTTC
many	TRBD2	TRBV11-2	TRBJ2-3	CASSGLAGGSILGTQYF	TGTGCCAGCAGCGGACTAGCGGGGGGGTCCATTTTAGGTACGCAGTATTTT
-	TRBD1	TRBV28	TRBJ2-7	CASSLGRGSTGQYF	TGTGCCAGCAGTTTAGGCAGGGGGAGTACCGGGCAGTACTTC
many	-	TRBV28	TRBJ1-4	CASGVGGSGNEKLFF	TGTGCCAGCGGTGTCGGGGGCAGCGGTAATGAAAAACTGTTTTTT
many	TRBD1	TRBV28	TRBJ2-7	CASSLGTGWYEQYF	TGTGCCAGCAGTTTAGGGACAGGGTGGTACGAGCAGTACTTC
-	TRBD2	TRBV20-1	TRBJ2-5	CSAPRPSGGIQDTQYF	TGCAGTGCACCGAGGCCTAGCGGGGGGATACAAGATACCCAGTACTTC
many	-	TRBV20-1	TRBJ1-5	CSAVRSYSNQPQHF	TGCAGTGCTGTCCGATCCTATAGCAATCAGCCCCAGCATTTT
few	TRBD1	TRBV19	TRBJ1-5	CASGDSYYSWGRGLPQHF	TGTGCCAGCGGGGACAGCTACTATAGCTGGGGTCGGGGGCTGCCCCAGCATTTT
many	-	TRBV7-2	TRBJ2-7	CASSLLTGEQYF	TGTGCCAGCAGCTTATTGACAGGCGAGCAGTACTTC
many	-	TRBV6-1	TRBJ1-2	CASSSTDKSRGYTF	TGTGCCAGCAGTTCCACCGACAAATCCCGGGGCTACACCTTC
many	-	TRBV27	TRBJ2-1	CASSIRGHEQFF	TGTGCCAGCAGTATCAGGGGCCATGAGCAGTTCTTC
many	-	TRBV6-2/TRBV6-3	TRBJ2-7	CASSYSGGVGYEQYF	TGTGCCAGCAGTTACTCAGGTGGGGTAGGGTACGAGCAGTACTTC
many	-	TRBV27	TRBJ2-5	CASSLLGSVEQETQYF	TGTGCCAGCAGTTTATTGGGTTCGGTGGAGCAAGAGACCCAGTACTTC
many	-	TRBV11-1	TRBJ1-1	CASSFTGNSNTEAFF	TGTGCCAGCAGCTTCACAGGAAATTCGAACACTGAAGCTTTCTTT
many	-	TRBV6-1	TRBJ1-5	CASSPLRGLGNQPQHF	TGTGCCAGCAGTCCCCTACGGGGTTTGGGCAATCAGCCCCAGCATTTT
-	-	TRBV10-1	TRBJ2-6	CATRDPGSGANVLTF	TGCGCCACCCGAGACCCAGGATCCGGGGCCAACGTCCTGACTTTC
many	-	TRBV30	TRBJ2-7	CAWSGLYHEQYF	TGTGCCTGGAGTGGCTTGTACCACGAGCAGTACTTC
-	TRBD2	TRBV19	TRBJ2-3	CASSIASGGMLTDTQYF	TGTGCCAGTAGTATTGCAAGCGGGGGGATGTTAACAGATACGCAGTATTTT
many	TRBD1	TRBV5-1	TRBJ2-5	CASSPTAGGETQYF	TGCGCCAGCAGCCCTACGGCAGGGGGAGAGACCCAGTACTTC
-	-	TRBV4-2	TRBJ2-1	CASSQDLATRHNEQFF	TGTGCCAGCAGCCAAGATTTGGCAACGCGGCACAATGAGCAGTTCTTC
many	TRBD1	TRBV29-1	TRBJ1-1	CSVGTGDTEAFF	TGCAGCGTAGGGACAGGGGACACTGAAGCTTTCTTT
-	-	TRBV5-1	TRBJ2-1	CASSLGAGYNEQFF	TGTGCCAGCAGCTTGGGGGCTGGGTACAATGAGCAGTTCTTC
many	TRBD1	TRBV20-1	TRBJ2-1	CSAKTGAWNEQFF	TGCAGTGCCAAGACAGGGGCTTGGAATGAGCAGTTCTTC
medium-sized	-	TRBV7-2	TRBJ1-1	CASSLVPPGYTEAFF	TGTGCCAGCAGCTTAGTCCCCCCCGGATACACTGAAGCTTTCTTT
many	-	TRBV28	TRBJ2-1	CASSLSQGNEQFF	TGTGCCAGCAGTTTGTCACAGGGAAATGAGCAGTTCTTC
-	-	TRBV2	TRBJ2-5	CASSESAQLETQYF	TGTGCCAGCAGTGAGTCCGCCCAACTAGAGACCCAGTACTTC
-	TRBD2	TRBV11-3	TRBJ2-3	CASSLDPRLAGGGSTQYF	TGTGCCAGCAGCTTAGATCCCCGACTAGCGGGGGGGGGGAGTACGCAGTATTTT
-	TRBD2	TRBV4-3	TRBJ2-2	CASSQGTGGSVAGVRAGELFF	TGCGCCAGCAGCCAAGGTACAGGAGGCTCCGTAGCGGGAGTCCGGGCCGGGGAGCTGTTTTTT
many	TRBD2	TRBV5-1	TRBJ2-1	CASSSGLAPYNEQFF	TGCGCCAGCAGCTCAGGACTAGCGCCCTACAATGAGCAGTTCTTC
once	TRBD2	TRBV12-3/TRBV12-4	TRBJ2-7	CASRLAGAGYEQYF	TGTGCCAGCAGACTAGCGGGAGCGGGGTACGAGCAGTACTTC
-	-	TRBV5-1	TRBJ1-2	CASSLAPEYGYTF	TGCGCCAGCAGCTTGGCACCTGAGTATGGCTACACCTTC